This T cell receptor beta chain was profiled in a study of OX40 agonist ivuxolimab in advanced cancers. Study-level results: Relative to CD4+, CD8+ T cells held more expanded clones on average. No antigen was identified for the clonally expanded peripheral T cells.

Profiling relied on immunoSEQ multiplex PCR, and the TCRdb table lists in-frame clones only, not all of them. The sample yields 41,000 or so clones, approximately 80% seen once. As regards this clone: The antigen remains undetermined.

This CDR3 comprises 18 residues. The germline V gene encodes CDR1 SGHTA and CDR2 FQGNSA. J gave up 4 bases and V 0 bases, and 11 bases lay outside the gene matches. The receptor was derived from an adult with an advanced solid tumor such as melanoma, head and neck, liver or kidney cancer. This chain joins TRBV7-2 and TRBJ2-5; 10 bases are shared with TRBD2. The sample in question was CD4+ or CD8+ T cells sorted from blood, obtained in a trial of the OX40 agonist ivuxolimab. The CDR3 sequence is CASSLALAGVSVGETQYF. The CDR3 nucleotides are TGTGCCAGCAGCTTAGCGCTAGCGGGAGTATCTGTCGGAGAGACCCAGTACTTC.